This T cell receptor beta chain appears in the sequencing data of a study of shared clonotypes between healthy human individuals (dated by TCRdb to 2019 to 2021). Study-level background: The cohort included three men and a couple of women between 18 and 49 years of age. For each donor, three plates each were used for CD4 naive and CD4 memory, two plates were used for CD8 naive, and one plate was used for CD8 memory. Blood TCR repertoires of about 5 healthy adults were deeply sequenced to estimate repertoire size and the extent of clonotype sharing between individuals. Different laboratories and diverse techniques were used to prepare libraries and sequence TCR repertoires, to increase sequencing depth and limit assay-specific biases. Leukapheresis yielded between about 0.8 and 9.5 billion PBMCs per donor. Study-wide conclusions, independent of this receptor: Only blood was sampled, and tissue TCR repertoires likely differ from those in blood. Pairwise subsampling led to the expectation that sequencing depth would affect the degree of clonotype sharing among donors. The small number of donors limited the genetic and exposure-history diversity represented. Compared with non-shared clonotypes, the clonotypes found in all four sorted-subset donors had higher generation probabilities. Incomplete sequencing was indicated by rarefaction of sorted-subset datasets, despite the large sequencing depth. When a handful of donors were compared, the shared fraction of clonotypes was about 5% for naive CD4, about 4% for naive CD8, 2.3% for memory CD4, and roughly 0.43% for memory CD8. Naive subsets generally had larger estimated clonotype richness than memory subsets.

Using the deep immunoSEQ assay, multiplex PCR amplified TCR CDR3 regions from genomic DNA. Extracted genomic DNA from each cell subset was spread evenly across all wells of several immunoSEQ 96-well plates, with each plate serving as a replicate. For sorted subsets, each replicate PCR was loaded with 200 ng genomic DNA, equivalent to about 33,000 T cell genomes. Purified libraries were measured with a Qubit 3.0 fluorometer, size-checked on a Bioanalyzer 2100, and measured again with the KAPA Library Quantification kit. Each immunoSEQ 96-well plate was sequenced on its own single-read 150-cycle Illumina NextSeq 550 flow cell. On the study's bioinformatics: Because the immunoSEQ output included only junctional sequences and no quality scores, the filtering could not be the same as the filtering used for full-length reads. To assign V/J genes and CDR3, sequences were annotated using PyIR, a Python wrapper for IgBLAST v1.9, with IMGT germline references. Any read was removed if the V/J assignment was weak (E-value above 1e-6), the CDR3 was missing, or the read contained stop codons, out-of-frame junctions, or ambiguous translated residues. V3J clonotypes were defined by identical inferred V gene, J gene, and CDR3 amino acid sequence. The percentage overlap between two repertoires was calculated by dividing the number of shared unique clonotypes by the size of the smaller repertoire. Repertoire richness was assessed with RTK rarefaction, the Chao1 estimator, and Recon v2.1 estimates of unobserved clonotypes. Generation probabilities were computed with OLGA for all TCRbeta clonotypes obtained by the gDNA method from four donors. TCRdb carries this immuneACCESS record with in-frame sequences only. Its versions omit some clonotypes, under half of them owing to an unresolved V gene in the studies checked, with the rest unexplained. V and J calls and clone size are those listed in that table; D and trimming were worked out from the DNA. Recorded for this sample are fewer than 1.8 million clones; around 98.5% of them occurred a single time. The ten largest clones capture about 0.34% of the sample.

V has 0 bases trimmed and J has 2 bases trimmed; junction bases matching no gene number 5. CDR1 is given as SGHRS and CDR2 as YFSETQ, both from the germline V gene. The CDR3 goes from the cysteine to the phenylalanine over 16 residues. The only DNA kept is the CDR3, 48 bases in frame from the first base. With respect to this clone: What this receptor recognizes is not known. Base quality data are lacking; no much larger clone is found one base away.

Healthy HIV-negative adults with no recently reported acute infections or vaccinations were included as donors. Every donor was a Caucasian adult residing in Nashville, Tennessee, USA. Magnetic negative selection was used to enrich CD4+ T cells, after which naive cells were positively selected on CD45RA and the negative fraction became the memory subset. After blood collection by leukapheresis, PBMCs were isolated using Ficoll-Histopaque density gradient centrifugation and then cryopreserved in the vapor phase of liquid nitrogen. Analytical flow cytometry was used to check the purity and quantity of every magnetically sorted T cell population. Genomic DNA was isolated from every sorted fraction and measured by UV absorbance on a Nanodrop 2000c.

This sequence originates from a man younger than 45 in good health. The sequencing input was naive CD4+ T cells sorted from blood. Read against the paper, the sample's cell subset or site label means: CD45RA+ positively selected. In this chain, TRBV5-1 is recombined with TRBJ2-3; TRBD2 aligns with 8 central bases. The nucleotide sequence is TGCGCCAGCAGCTTGGCGGCTAGCGGGCTCACAGATACGCAGTATTTT. Its protein reads: CASSLAASGLTDTQYF.